Presented here are 10 T cell receptor beta chains from one specimen sequenced in a study of T cells expressing NK-cell markers. With the 5' RACE reads reprocessed, TCRdb shows one record per CDR3 protein and no DNA. The specimen's table records 200,000 to 300,000 distinct CDR3 sequences. Sequencing was carried out using blood T cells: a sorted CD56 or NKG2C T cell subset, CD4+ or CD8+ T cells, or bulk PBMC T cells (not recorded which). Source of these receptors: a man between 18 and 29 years old in good health.

The chain joins TRBV12-3 or TRBV12-4 to TRBJ2-7. This CDR3 contains 11 residues. CDR3 protein: CASSSGYEQYF.

CDR3 loop: CASSQEVSGRAINEQFF. V is TRBV4-2 and J is TRBJ2-1; TCRdb's assignment of TRBD2 cannot be checked, as there is no DNA. CDR3 length: 17 amino acids. The germline gives CDR1 LGHNA, CDR2 YNFKEQ.

The chain has TRBV6-2 or TRBV6-3 and TRBJ2-1; TCRdb outputs TRBD2, but without DNA this stays unchecked. This CDR3 comprises 16 residues. Germline CDR1 and CDR2: MNHEY and SVGEGT. This CDR3 reads CASSSRQGPSYNEQFF.

The V call is TRBV4-3, the J call TRBJ1-1; no DNA is available, so the TRBD1 call from TCRdb remains unchecked. Germline V CDR1 and CDR2: LGHNA, YSLEER. CDR3 size: 13 residues. The CDR3 spells CASSQTDRLEAFF.

This chain joins TRBV15 and TRBJ1-4; TCRdb gives TRBD1 as the D gene, but with no DNA this cannot be confirmed. Germline values: CDR1 LNHNV, CDR2 YYDKDF (reference sequence). This CDR3 has 19 amino acids. CDR3 sequence reads: CATSRGPGQGGLTNEKLFF.

The CDR3 loop is CASSWGTGGAGETQYF. The rearrangement uses TRBV6-5 and TRBJ2-5; TCRdb returns TRBD1, unconfirmable since there is no DNA. There are 16 residues in the CDR3. Per the germline V gene, CDR1 is MNHEY and CDR2 is SVGAGI.

The chain links TRBV20-1 to TRBJ1-1. Per the germline V gene, CDR1 is DFQATT and CDR2 is SNEGSKA (reference sequence). This CDR3 spans 15 amino acids. The CDR3 protein is CSAVAGGAENTEAFF.

The CDR3 protein is CASSTDVRGGETQYF. The chain employs TRBV7-6 and TRBJ2-5; TCRdb's D call of TRBD2 is untestable without DNA. CDR3 length equals 15 residues. CDR1 and CDR2 from the germline V gene are SGHVS and FNYEAQ.

This chain joins TRBV29-1 and TRBJ2-1; with no DNA, the TCRdb D assignment of TRBD2 cannot be verified. Germline CDR1 SQVTM, CDR2 ANQGSEA. This CDR3 is 15 amino acids long. The CDR3: CSVEPSGRAGNEQFF.

The CDR3 loop is CASSYLGGELFF. The rearrangement links TRBV6-6 to TRBJ2-2. The CDR3 consists of 12 residues. Germline loops: CDR1 MNHNY, CDR2 SVGAGI (reference sequence).